Below, one T cell receptor (beta chain) is given with its context. V gave up 3 bases and J gave up 2 bases; unmatched junction bases: 7. CDR3 size: 16 residues. CDR1 is SGHRS and CDR2 is YFSETQ in the germline V gene. The table came from immunoSEQ multiplex PCR; TCRdb's copy has only in-frame clones and leaves some out. Seen here are 150,000 to 200,000 clones, 85% to 90% observed once, and the top ten hold over 3.5%. The data stem from a study of blood T cell repertoires in COVID-19. In the study overall: Whether acute or convalescent, the COVID-19 samples came from the United States, Italy and Spain.

The sample comprised peripheral blood. The TCR originated in a man between 18 and 35 years old with active or convalescent COVID-19. The rearrangement uses TRBV5-1 and TRBJ1-2, with 10 bases that match TRBD1. The CDR3 protein is CASSWRQGALNYGYTF. In DNA form, the CDR3 reads TGCGCCAGCAGCTGGAGACAGGGGGCTCTAAACTATGGCTACACCTTC.